This section outlines one TCR beta chain sequence together with its context. Its cognate antigen is unknown. The data were taken from a study of T cell responses to AZD1222 COVID-19 vaccine. Study-level results: Most donors were white British and more were female, and clonal diversity was possibly underestimated.

The CDR3 runs to 14 residues. Trimming removed 5 bases at V and 7 bases at J, with 18 bases between. In germline, CDR1 is SGHRS, CDR2 YFSETQ. Produced via immunoSEQ multiplex PCR; TCRdb's table is partial and in-frame only. The sample contains 130,000 or so clones, over 90% of which appear only once. The source was peripheral blood, collected on day 0 of AZD1222 vaccination. The receptor was isolated from an adult in good health. The rearrangement links TRBV5-1 to TRBJ1-1; D not certain. CDR3 nucleotide sequence: TGCGCCAGCAGTAGTAGACCCCGCGGGGATGAAGCTTTCTTT. This codes for CASSSRPRGDEAFF.